Listed here are 29 T cell receptor beta chains from one sample, sequenced in a study of radiotherapy plus CTLA-4 blockade in lung cancer. The protocol was immunoSEQ multiplex PCR, while the TCRdb copy is restricted to in-frame clones and leaves out a portion. The sample has 100,000 or so clones, roughly 80% seen once. The sequences come from peripheral blood, collected from a patient treated with radiotherapy plus ipilimumab. These receptors came from a human donor with non-small cell lung cancer that progressed on radiotherapy plus ipilimumab.

The chain is built from TRBV6-4 and TRBJ2-7; 10 bases line up with TRBD1. Per germline, CDR1 MRHNA and CDR2 SNTAGT. V lost 9 bases and J lost 3; bases outside the gene matches: 20. The CDR3 is 18 amino acids. The CDR3 DNA reads TGTGCCAGTCCCGGACAGGGGGGCTCTAGCGGCAGGGGCTACGAGCAGTACTTC. It encodes CASPGQGGSSGRGYEQYF.

The table lists this clone with a count of one. V usage is TRBV4-2 and J usage is TRBJ1-1, with D possibly TRBD1 on 6 matching bases. Germline V lookup: CDR1 LGHNA, CDR2 YNFKEQ. The V gene lost 0 bases and the J gene lost 5 bases, with 16 bases spanning the gap. This CDR3 is built from 16 residues. The CDR3 DNA sequence: TGTGCCAGCAGCCAAGATCCGAGGGGGGGGAGGACTGAAGCTTTCTTT. Protein sequence: CASSQDPRGGRTEAFF.

This chain connects TRBV7-2 to TRBJ2-3; D call uncertain. This CDR3 comprises 14 residues. V dropped 5 bases and J dropped 2 bases, with 11 bases sitting between them. The germline V gene encodes CDR1 SGHTA and CDR2 FQGNSA. The CDR3 DNA sequence: TGTGCCAGCAGCGCGGCTCACCTCACAGATACGCAGTATTTT. Translation gives CASSAAHLTDTQYF.

The CDR3 spells CASSADSSNEKLFF. DNA of the CDR3: TGCGCCAGCAGCGCGGACAGCTCTAATGAAAAACTGTTTTTT. V usage is TRBV5-1 and J usage is TRBJ1-4, with a weak D call TRBD1 (6 bases). CDR3 length equals 14 residues. Trimming removed 4 bases at V and 3 bases at J, with 10 bases between. CDR1 is SGHRS, CDR2 YFSETQ, per germline.

The V gene is TRBV5-6, the J gene TRBJ2-7; 7 bases match TRBD2. The CDR3 sequence is 19 residues long. Losses at the gene ends were 3 bases for V and 4 bases for J; bases not matched to a gene: 22. CDR1 is SGHDT and CDR2 is YYEEEE in the germline V gene. CDR3 nucleotide sequence: TGTGCCAGCAGCTCTTCTGGCGGGGGACGGACCGGACAAACGTACGAGCAGTACTTC. The encoded protein is CASSSSGGGRTGQTYEQYF.

The chain is built from TRBV7-9 and TRBJ2-7, with TRBD1 matching 8 bases. This CDR3 has 19 residues. Germline-derived CDR1 and CDR2 are SEHNR and FQNEAQ (reference sequence). Unmatched junction bases numbered 18, after V lost 5 bases and J lost 0 bases. The CDR3 here is CASSRGPDRVDRSSYEQYV. Here the CDR3 DNA reads TGTGCCAGCAGCCGCGGTCCGGACAGGGTGGACAGGAGCTCCTACGAGCAGTACGTC.

The J gene is TRBJ2-2, the V gene TRBV14, with D unclear. The CDR3 extends over 17 amino acids. Germline CDR1 is SGHDN and CDR2 is FVKESK. V was trimmed by 0 bases and J by 6 bases, leaving 17 bases between them. CDR3 DNA sequence: TGTGCCAGCAGCCAAGATCTTGCTAGTAAAATCCCCGGGGAGCTGTTTTTT. It translates to CASSQDLASKIPGELFF.

The chain couples TRBV27 to TRBJ1-1; possible D gene TRBD1, 6 bases. This CDR3 region has 13 residues. Germline CDR1 reads MNHEY; CDR2 reads SMNVEV (reference sequence). The V end lost 3 bases, the J end lost 6 bases, and 11 bases lay between the germline ends. DNA of the CDR3: TGTGCCAGCAGTTTGTGGCAGGGGTCTGAAGCTTTCTTT. Encoded protein: CASSLWQGSEAFF.

Of note for this clone: Relative to the germline gene, one junction end is altered; a read error may explain this. V gene TRBV9 combines with J gene TRBJ2-1, with TRBD1 matching over 7 bases. CDR1 and CDR2 from the germline V gene are SGDLS and YYNGEE. There are 16 residues in the CDR3. CDR3 in amino acids: CASSVAYTGAYTEQFF. CDR3 sequence (DNA): TGTGCCAGCAGCGTAGCCTACACAGGGGCTTACACTGAGCAGTTCTTC.

V gene TRBV28 combines with J gene TRBJ2-5, with TRBD1 identical over 7 bases. The CDR3 sequence is 12 residues long. Germline CDR1 reads MDHEN; CDR2 reads SYDVKM. With V trimmed by 3 bases and J by 8 bases, 3 bases remained unmatched. CDR3 bases: TGTGCCAGCAGTTTGACAGGGACCACCCAGTACTTC. This encodes CASSLTGTTQYF.

The genes are TRBV6-1 and TRBJ2-7; unclear D gene. This CDR3 spans 12 amino acids. Trimming pared 2 bases from V and 4 bases from J, leaving 6 bases between. CDR1 and CDR2 from the germline V gene are MNHNS and SASEGT. The CDR3 region is CASSETRYEQYF. The CDR3 nucleotides are TGTGCCAGCAGTGAAACCCGGTACGAGCAGTACTTC.

The chain is built from TRBV4-1 and TRBJ1-1; no firm D call. From germline, CDR1 is MGHRA and CDR2 YSYEKL. V dropped 1 base and J dropped 4 bases, with 10 bases sitting between them. The CDR3 loop spans 14 amino acids. The CDR3 sequence is CASSQVGPSTEAFF. DNA of the CDR3: TGCGCCAGCAGCCAAGTCGGGCCGTCCACTGAAGCTTTCTTT.

The CDR3 bases are TGTGCCAGCAGCTTCCGACAGGAGCCCTACAATGAGCAGTTCTTC. Its protein is CASSFRQEPYNEQFF. This chain joins TRBV28 and TRBJ2-1; possibly TRBD1 for D (6 bases). This CDR3 contains 15 residues. CDR1 is MDHEN, CDR2 SYDVKM, per germline. The V gene lost 6 bases and the J gene lost 2 bases, with 14 bases spanning the gap. Combining the CDR3 with reference TRBV28 and TRBJ2-1 gives the whole variable domain DVKVTQSSRYLVKRTGEKVFLECVQDMDHENMFWYRQDPGLGLRLIYFSYDVKMKEKGDIPEGYSVSREKKERFSLILESASTNQTSMYLCASSFRQEPYNEQFFGPGTRLTVL.

This chain connects TRBV28 to TRBJ2-7; D is perhaps TRBD2 (6 bases). This CDR3 comprises 13 residues. Trimming left V 2 bases short and J 4 bases short, with 9 bases between. The germline V gene has CDR1 MDHEN and CDR2 SYDVKM. CDR3 DNA sequence: TGTGCCAGCAGTTTACTCGGGGGTTACGAGCAGTACGTC. It encodes CASSLLGGYEQYV.

This clone was seen a single time. The chain carries TRBV19 and TRBJ2-7, with 8 positions matching TRBD1. CDR1 is LNHDA and CDR2 is SQIVND in the germline V gene (reference sequence). V gave up 3 bases and J gave up 0 bases; unmatched junction bases: 4. The CDR3 is made up of 15 amino acids. The CDR3 nucleotides read TGTGCCAGTAGTATTGGGACAGGCGTCTCCTACGAGCAGTACGTC. Its translation: CASSIGTGVSYEQYV.

This rearrangement joins TRBV30 to TRBJ2-2, with 11 nucleotides matching TRBD2. Germline V lookup: CDR1 GTSNPN, CDR2 SVGIG (reference sequence). CDR3 length equals 16 residues. V lost 7 bases and J lost 4; bases outside the gene matches: 11. CDR3 DNA: TGTGCCTCGGAATCACTAGCGGGAGTGTCCACCGGGGAGCTGTTTTTT. It translates to CASESLAGVSTGELFF.

The chain carries TRBV10-2 and TRBJ1-5; 8 bases align to TRBD1. From germline, CDR1 is WSHSY and CDR2 SAAADI. With 8 bases clipped from V and 5 bases from J, the junction kept 5 bases outside the gene matches. There are 13 residues in the CDR3. Written as DNA, the CDR3 is TGCGCCAGCGGGGAGGACAGGGATCAGCCCCAGCATTTT. This encodes CASGEDRDQPQHF.

The chain is built from TRBV6-6 and TRBJ2-7; 8 positions match TRBD1. The V gene end was trimmed by 6 bases and the J gene end by 6 bases; junction bases not matched to a gene: 4. The V gene's germline CDR1 is MNHNY and CDR2 SVGAGI (reference sequence). This CDR3 region has 12 residues. The CDR3 DNA sequence: TGTGCCAGCAGCACGACAGGGGTCGAGCAGTACTTC. Its protein is CASSTTGVEQYF.

This clone was seen a single time. CDR3 coding DNA: TGTGCCATCAGCGAAAGATTAGGGGGGGAGACCCAGTACTTC. It encodes CAISERLGGETQYF. The rearrangement joins TRBV10-3 to TRBJ2-5, with D perhaps TRBD1 or TRBD2 (6 bases each). V gave up 6 bases and J gave up 5 bases, with 16 bases separating them. This CDR3 contains 14 residues. Germline CDR1 and CDR2: ENHRY and SYGVKD.

The V gene is TRBV5-5, the J gene TRBJ2-7; D call uncertain. The V end lost 3 bases, the J end lost 7 bases, and 14 bases lay between the germline ends. This CDR3 contains 13 residues. Germline V CDR1 and CDR2: SGHKS, YYEKEE (reference sequence). CDR3 in amino acids: CASSWDFPWEQYF. For the CDR3, the DNA is TGTGCCAGCAGCTGGGATTTTCCCTGGGAGCAGTACTTC.

V usage is TRBV29-1 and J usage is TRBJ2-7; 12 bases match TRBD1. The V gene end was trimmed by 6 bases and the J gene end by 7 bases; junction bases not matched to a gene: 7. Per the germline V gene, CDR1 is SQVTM and CDR2 is ANQGSEA. This CDR3 region has 13 residues. CDR3 in DNA: TGCAGCGTGGCGGGACAGGGGGCGAGGGAGCAGTACTTC. Residues: CSVAGQGAREQYF.

The chain has TRBV7-2 and TRBJ2-2; 10 bases match TRBD1. Germline CDR1 SGHTA, CDR2 FQGNSA. Trimming took 5 bases from V and 7 from J; bases not matched to a gene: 10. The CDR3 has 16 residues. The CDR3 is CASSVTGTGAFGELFF. In nucleotides, the CDR3 is TGTGCCAGCAGCGTGACCGGGACAGGGGCCTTCGGGGAGCTGTTTTTT.

The chain has TRBV11-3 and TRBJ2-3; 13 bases fit TRBD2. The V gene end was trimmed by 2 bases and the J gene end by 6 bases; junction bases not matched to a gene: 8. The CDR3 runs to 17 residues. CDR1 is SGHNT, CDR2 YENEEA, per germline. The CDR3 DNA follows: TGTGCCAGCAGCTTATCCGGGACTAGCGGGACTGTGGATACGCAGTATTTT. This codes for CASSLSGTSGTVDTQYF.

The chain combines TRBV21-1 with TRBJ1-1. TRBV21-1 is classified as a pseudogene. CDR3 length equals 15 residues. The CDR3 nucleotides are TGTGCCAGCAGCCAAGGGGTAACCGAGAACACTGAAGCTTTCTTT. Residues: CASSQGVTENTEAFF.

This clone was observed a single time. V usage is TRBV28 and J usage is TRBJ2-5; 7 bases map to TRBD2. The CDR3 runs 13 residues. The trim removed 3 bases at V and 4 bases at J, leaving 2 bases unmatched. The germline V gene encodes CDR1 MDHEN and CDR2 SYDVKM. The CDR3 DNA sequence: TGTGCCAGCAGTTTTCGCGGGAGAGAGACCCAGTACTTC. Protein product: CASSFRGRETQYF. The full variable domain, in which reference TRBV28 and TRBJ2-5 provide the parts outside the CDR3, is DVKVTQSSRYLVKRTGEKVFLECVQDMDHENMFWYRQDPGLGLRLIYFSYDVKMKEKGDIPEGYSVSREKKERFSLILESASTNQTSMYLCASSFRGRETQYFGPGTRLLVL.

The V gene is TRBV27, the J gene TRBJ2-3, with no clear D. V lost 6 bases and J 5 bases, leaving 12 bases between the germline ends. The germline gives CDR1 MNHEY, CDR2 SMNVEV (reference sequence). The CDR3 has 13 residues. DNA for the CDR3: TGTGCCAGCAGGGGCCAAGGAGTAGATACGCAGTATTTT. The encoded protein is CASRGQGVDTQYF.

The gene calls are TRBV30 and TRBJ2-7; D is undetermined. The CDR3 runs 13 residues. Between the trimmed V and J ends, which lost 1 base and 3 bases, there was a span of 10 bases. Per germline, CDR1 GTSNPN and CDR2 SVGIG (reference sequence). The CDR3 DNA sequence: TGTGCCTGGAGTGGTATCTTTTTCTACGAGCAGTACTTC. This codes for CAWSGIFFYEQYF.

This rearrangement joins TRBV5-1 to TRBJ1-2; the D gene is possibly TRBD1 (6 bases). This CDR3 spans 14 amino acids. Germline CDR1 SGHRS, CDR2 YFSETQ. Trimming pared 6 bases from V and 7 bases from J, leaving 19 bases between. CDR3 sequence: CASTQFRGDGGYTF. The CDR3 nucleotides are TGCGCCAGCACACAATTCAGGGGTGACGGTGGCTACACCTTC.

The genes are TRBV11-1 and TRBJ2-1; the D is unclear. V gave up 8 bases and J gave up 7 bases, with 12 bases separating them. CDR1 SGHAT and CDR2 FQDESV come from the germline V gene (reference sequence). The CDR3 loop spans 12 amino acids. The CDR3 bases are TGTGCCAGCCGCCGAAGCTTGAATGAGCAGTTCTTC. As protein: CASRRSLNEQFF.